This T cell receptor (beta chain) was profiled in a study of identical twins. Addition of a universal primer site occurred through template switching, and cDNA carried unique molecular identifiers. Via MiXCR, TCRdb re-called the 5' RACE reads, giving one row per CDR3 protein. Of some 190,000 distinct CDR3 sequences detected, less than 20% appear once; the ten largest clones hold 35% to 50%. Study-wide points: Within beta out-of-frame sequences, the excess sharing observed between twins was weaker.

This clonotype was observed a handful of times. Its antigen is not identified. CDR1 is DFQATT, CDR2 SNEGSKA, per germline (reference sequence). Trimming left V 5 bases short and J 2 bases short, with 15 bases between. The CDR3 spans 15 residues. Separately, the same data were catalogued under a study of T cells expressing NK-cell markers.

Sequenced: CD8+ T cells sorted from blood. This clonotype originated in a woman aged 18-29 years in good health. This rearrangement joins TRBV20-1 to TRBJ2-2, with a weak D call TRBD2 (6 bases). This chain's CDR3 is CSAFPMEGNTGELFF. CDR3 coding DNA: TGCAGTGCTTTTCCCATGGAGGGAAACACCGGGGAGCTGTTTTTT.